This TCR beta chain was identified during a study of high-grade serous ovarian cancer treatment subgroups. Study conclusions and caveats: CDR1 and CDR2 were left unanalyzed; analyses focused on CDR3.

Concerning this clone: What it binds is unknown.

TCRdb's copy holds only in-frame clones and misses some; the assay was immunoSEQ multiplex PCR. The table records 18,000 or so clones, around 79% of them present only once. Trimming removed 3 bases from V and 5 bases from J; junction bases left unmatched: 5. This CDR3 is 16 amino acids long. The germline CDR1 and CDR2 sequences are SGHTA and FQGNSA. Tumor tissue was taken before any definitive surgery or chemotherapy was given. Sequenced material: tumor tissue. The receptor was isolated from a human donor with high-grade serous ovarian cancer. This chain uses TRBV7-2 with TRBJ2-1; 12 bases align to TRBD2. CDR3 nucleotides: TGTGCCAGCAGCTTCCTAGCGGGAGGGACTAACAATGAGCAGTTCTTC. Protein sequence: CASSFLAGGTNNEQFF.